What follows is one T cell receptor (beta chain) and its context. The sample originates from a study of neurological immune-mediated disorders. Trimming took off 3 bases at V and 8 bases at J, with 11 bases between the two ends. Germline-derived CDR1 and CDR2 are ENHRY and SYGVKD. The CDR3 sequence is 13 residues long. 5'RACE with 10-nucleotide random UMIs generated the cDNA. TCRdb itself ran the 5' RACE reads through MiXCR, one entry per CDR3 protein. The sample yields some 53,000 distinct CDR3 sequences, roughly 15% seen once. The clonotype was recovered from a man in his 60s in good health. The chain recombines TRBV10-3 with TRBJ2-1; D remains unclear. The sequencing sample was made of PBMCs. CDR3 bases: TGTGCCATCAGTGATTCCCTCGCGGATGAGCAGTTCTTC. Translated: CAISDSLADEQFF.